The 22 T cell receptor beta chains below come from one sample, sequenced in a study of blood T cell repertoires in COVID-19. Sequenced by immunoSEQ multiplex PCR; TCRdb stores in-frame clones only, minus some. Among around 180,000 clones listed, roughly nine tenths were seen once. Source material: PBMCs or T cells enriched from blood (not recorded which). The receptor source for this set is a woman in her 40s with acute COVID-19.

The chain is built from TRBV30 and TRBJ2-3; TRBD2 might be the D (6 bases). The CDR3 is 14 residues long. Germline CDR1 GTSNPN, CDR2 SVGIG (reference sequence). The V and J ends lost 3 bases and 5 bases respectively, with 15 bases between them. CDR3 coding DNA: TGTGCCTGGAGCTTAGGGCGGGGCGAAGATACGCAGTATTTT. It specifies CAWSLGRGEDTQYF.

J is TRBJ2-5 and V is TRBV7-6; TRBD2 agrees at 10 bases. The length of the CDR3 is 15 residues. With 2 bases clipped from V and 4 bases from J, the junction kept 4 bases outside the gene matches. Germline V gives CDR1 SGHVS, CDR2 FNYEAQ. The CDR3 DNA reads as TGTGCCAGCAGCTTACTAGCGGGAGATGGAGAGACCCAGTACTTC. Translated: CASSLLAGDGETQYF.

The V and J genes are TRBV3-1 (or the pseudogene TRBV3-2) and TRBJ1-5; possibly TRBD1 for D (5 bases). Germline lookup yields CDR1 LGHDT and CDR2 YNNKEL (reference sequence). V lost 5 bases to trimming and J lost 4 bases, with 12 bases between them. There are 14 residues in the CDR3. The CDR3 protein is CASSTRQTNQPQHF. In DNA, the CDR3 is TGTGCCAGCAGCACTCGACAGACTAATCAGCCCCAGCATTTT.

V gene TRBV19 combines with J gene TRBJ2-1, with D possibly TRBD2 on 6 matching bases. CDR1 LNHDA and CDR2 SQIVND come from the germline V gene (reference sequence). The CDR3 spans 14 residues. V was cut by 3 bases and J by 5 bases, with 11 bases left in between. DNA of the CDR3: TGTGCCAGTAGTATCCTCGGAGGGGACAATGAGCAGTTCTTC. Translated, it gives CASSILGGDNEQFF.

V is TRBV11-2 and J is TRBJ1-2; 8 positions match TRBD1. Germline V gene data show CDR1 as SGHAT and CDR2 as FQNNGV. The CDR3 is made up of 13 amino acids. V was pared by 4 bases and J by 6 bases, with 4 bases of the junction left unmatched. The CDR3 nucleotides are TGTGCCAGCAGCTACCACAGGGGGAATGGCTACACCTTC. Amino acids: CASSYHRGNGYTF. The whole variable domain, filled in from reference TRBV11-2 and TRBJ1-2, reads EAGVAQSPRYKIIEKRQSVAFWCNPISGHATLYWYQQILGQGPKLLIQFQNNGVVDDSQLPKDRFSAERLKGVDSTLKIQPAKLEDSAVYLCASSYHRGNGYTFGSGTRLTVV.

CDR3: CASSLSGGIAYEQYF. CDR3 in DNA: TGTGCCAGCAGCCTCTCGGGGGGGATTGCGTACGAGCAGTACTTC. V and J are TRBV7-3 and TRBJ2-7; 8 positions agree with TRBD2. CDR1 and CDR2 from the germline V gene are SGHTA and FQGTGA. With 5 bases clipped from V and 4 bases from J, the junction kept 10 bases outside the gene matches. The CDR3 sequence is 15 residues long.

The chain couples TRBV7-9 to TRBJ2-2; D is unresolved. The CDR3 consists of 12 residues. Germline V CDR1 and CDR2: SEHNR, FQNEAQ (reference sequence). The V end was cut by 7 bases, the J end by 2 bases, with 5 bases between. The CDR3, as DNA: TGTGCCAGCAACCTAAACACCGGGGAGCTGTTTTTT. It yields the protein CASNLNTGELFF.

The chain links TRBV5-8 to TRBJ1-2, with 7 bases that match TRBD1. The V gene end was trimmed by 0 bases and the J gene end by 4 bases; junction bases not matched to a gene: 6. This CDR3 has 15 amino acids. The germline V gene encodes CDR1 SGHTS and CDR2 YDEGEE. The CDR3 reads CASSLGSGTAYGYTF. As DNA, the CDR3 is TGTGCCAGCAGCTTGGGATCCGGGACAGCCTATGGCTACACCTTC.

This sequence joins TRBV30 and TRBJ1-1, with D unclear. Looked up from germline, CDR1 is GTSNPN and CDR2 is SVGIG (reference sequence). The CDR3 consists of 13 residues. Between the trimmed V and J ends, which lost 1 base and 3 bases, there was a span of 9 bases. This CDR3 is CAWSAYRDTEAFF. CDR3 bases: TGTGCCTGGAGTGCCTATCGGGACACTGAAGCTTTCTTT.

This clone has only one observation. CDR3 nucleotides: TGTGCCAGCAGTCCCGACAGGGGCAGCTACGAGCAGTACTTC. It yields the protein CASSPDRGSYEQYF. The chain recombines TRBV2 with TRBJ2-7; 8 nucleotides line up with TRBD1. The germline gives CDR1 SNHLY, CDR2 FYNNEI. This CDR3 has 14 residues. The V and J ends lost 5 bases and 3 bases, in that order; junction bases with no gene match: 6.

The chain uses TRBV28 and TRBJ2-2; 9 positions match TRBD1. The germline gives CDR1 MDHEN, CDR2 SYDVKM. This CDR3 is 17 amino acids long. J was trimmed by 2 bases and V by 4 bases; bases with no gene match: 8. The CDR3 protein is CASSSSGGQGNTGELFF. The CDR3 nucleotides read TGTGCCAGCAGTTCCAGTGGGGGACAGGGAAACACCGGGGAGCTGTTTTTT.

This clone was detected a few times. This chain uses TRBV19 with TRBJ2-5; 7 bases match TRBD1. V trimming: 7 bases; J trimming: 5 bases; junction bases outside the gene matches: 7. Germline V gene sequence: CDR1 LNHDA, CDR2 SQIVND (reference sequence). The CDR3 is 13 amino acids. The CDR3 region is CASNDRVFETQYF. The CDR3 DNA reads TGTGCCAGTAATGACAGGGTTTTTGAGACCCAGTACTTC.

This chain links TRBV15 with TRBJ1-3; the match to TRBD1 covers 7 bases. The V and J ends lost 1 base and 2 bases, in that order; junction bases with no gene match: 5. CDR1 is LNHNV and CDR2 is YYDKDF in the germline V gene (reference sequence). The CDR3 is 16 residues long. CDR3 sequence (DNA): TGTGCCACCAGCAGAGTACGAGGGGGCCCTGGAAACACCATATATTTT. As protein: CATSRVRGGPGNTIYF.

This sequence joins TRBV28 and TRBJ1-1, with D possibly matching TRBD1 (5 bases). The CDR3 consists of 15 residues. CDR1 MDHEN and CDR2 SYDVKM come from the germline V gene. Trimming stripped 6 bases from V and 0 bases from J, with 14 bases between. This CDR3 reads CASRKGNRLNTEAFF. CDR3 nucleotides: TGTGCCAGCAGAAAAGGCAACAGGCTGAACACTGAAGCTTTCTTT.

The V gene is TRBV18, the J gene TRBJ2-7; 9 nucleotides align to TRBD2. Per germline, CDR1 KGHSH and CDR2 LQKENI. This CDR3 has 15 amino acids. Germline trimming cut 4 bases from V and 2 bases from J; bases unmatched to any gene: 6. For the CDR3, the DNA is TGTGCCAGCTCACTACACGGCGGGGGGGCCTACGAGCAGTACTTC. The encoded protein is CASSLHGGGAYEQYF.

V and J are TRBV25-1 and TRBJ2-7, with 12 bases matching TRBD1. The CDR3 contains 15 residues. Per the germline V gene, CDR1 is MGHDK and CDR2 is SYGVNS. The V and J ends lost 7 bases and 4 bases, in that order; junction bases with no gene match: 8. CDR3: CASTGTGGLSYEQYF. The CDR3 DNA reads TGTGCCAGCACCGGGACAGGGGGCTTATCGTACGAGCAGTACTTC.

This chain connects TRBV24-1 to TRBJ2-7; 9 nucleotides align to TRBD1. V was clipped by 3 bases and J by 2 bases; unmatched bases: 1. CDR3 length: 14 amino acids. Germline V lookup: CDR1 KGHDR, CDR2 SFDVKD. Here the CDR3 reads CATSDRDRAYEQYF. DNA of the CDR3: TGTGCCACCAGTGATAGGGACAGGGCCTACGAGCAGTACTTC.

For the CDR3, the DNA is TGTGCCAGCAGTGAATCCGGTAGCTCCTACAATGAGCAGTTCTTC. Translating it yields CASSESGSSYNEQFF. The V and J genes are TRBV6-4 and TRBJ2-1; no clear D. Deletions cut 3 bases from V and 0 bases from J, with 9 bases between. This CDR3 contains 15 residues. Germline CDR1 is MRHNA and CDR2 is SNTAGT.

Comment on this clone: A junction boundary mismatches the germline segment, possibly from a read error. This chain connects TRBV2 to TRBJ2-7; 9 bases fit TRBD1. The CDR3 totals 12 residues. Germline V gene lookup returns CDR1 SNHLY and CDR2 FYNNEI. CDR3 DNA sequence: TGTGCCAGCAGTGCCTCCCCGGGACAGGGCCCTTTC. Amino acids: CASSASPGQGPF.

Ten or more counts support this clone. For the CDR3, the DNA is TGCGCCAGCAGCTCTAAGACTAGCGGGGCACCAGGTGATACGCAGTATTTT. Translating gives CASSSKTSGAPGDTQYF. The chain carries TRBV5-1 and TRBJ2-3; 11 nucleotides line up with TRBD2. Germline V lookup: CDR1 SGHRS, CDR2 YFSETQ. V was clipped by 3 bases and J by 6 bases; unmatched bases: 12. The CDR3 extends over 17 amino acids. The full variable domain, with the rest looked up from reference TRBV5-1 and TRBJ2-3, is KAGVTQTPRYLIKTRGQQVTLSCSPISGHRSVSWYQQTPGQGLQFLFEYFSETQRNKGNFPGRFSGRQFSNSRSEMNVSTLELGDSALYLCASSSKTSGAPGDTQYFGPGTRLTVL.

This rearrangement joins TRBV6-2 or TRBV6-3 to TRBJ2-7, with D possibly being TRBD2 (6 bases). Germline lookup yields CDR1 MNHEY and CDR2 SVGEGT. Trimming took off 4 bases at V and 4 bases at J, with 14 bases between the two ends. This CDR3 has 14 residues. The DNA for the CDR3 is TGTGCCAGCAGTTCGGGGATCCGGGGGTACGAGCAGTACTTC. Its translation: CASSSGIRGYEQYF.

This sequence joins TRBV5-6 and TRBJ2-7; 10 bases fit TRBD1. V shed 2 bases and J 3 bases; nucleotides not matched to a gene: 5. CDR1 SGHDT and CDR2 YYEEEE come from the germline V gene. The CDR3 loop spans 15 amino acids. CDR3 nucleotide sequence: TGTGCCAGCAGCTTACCCCGGGACAGGGGCTACGAGCAGTACTTC. It translates to CASSLPRDRGYEQYF.